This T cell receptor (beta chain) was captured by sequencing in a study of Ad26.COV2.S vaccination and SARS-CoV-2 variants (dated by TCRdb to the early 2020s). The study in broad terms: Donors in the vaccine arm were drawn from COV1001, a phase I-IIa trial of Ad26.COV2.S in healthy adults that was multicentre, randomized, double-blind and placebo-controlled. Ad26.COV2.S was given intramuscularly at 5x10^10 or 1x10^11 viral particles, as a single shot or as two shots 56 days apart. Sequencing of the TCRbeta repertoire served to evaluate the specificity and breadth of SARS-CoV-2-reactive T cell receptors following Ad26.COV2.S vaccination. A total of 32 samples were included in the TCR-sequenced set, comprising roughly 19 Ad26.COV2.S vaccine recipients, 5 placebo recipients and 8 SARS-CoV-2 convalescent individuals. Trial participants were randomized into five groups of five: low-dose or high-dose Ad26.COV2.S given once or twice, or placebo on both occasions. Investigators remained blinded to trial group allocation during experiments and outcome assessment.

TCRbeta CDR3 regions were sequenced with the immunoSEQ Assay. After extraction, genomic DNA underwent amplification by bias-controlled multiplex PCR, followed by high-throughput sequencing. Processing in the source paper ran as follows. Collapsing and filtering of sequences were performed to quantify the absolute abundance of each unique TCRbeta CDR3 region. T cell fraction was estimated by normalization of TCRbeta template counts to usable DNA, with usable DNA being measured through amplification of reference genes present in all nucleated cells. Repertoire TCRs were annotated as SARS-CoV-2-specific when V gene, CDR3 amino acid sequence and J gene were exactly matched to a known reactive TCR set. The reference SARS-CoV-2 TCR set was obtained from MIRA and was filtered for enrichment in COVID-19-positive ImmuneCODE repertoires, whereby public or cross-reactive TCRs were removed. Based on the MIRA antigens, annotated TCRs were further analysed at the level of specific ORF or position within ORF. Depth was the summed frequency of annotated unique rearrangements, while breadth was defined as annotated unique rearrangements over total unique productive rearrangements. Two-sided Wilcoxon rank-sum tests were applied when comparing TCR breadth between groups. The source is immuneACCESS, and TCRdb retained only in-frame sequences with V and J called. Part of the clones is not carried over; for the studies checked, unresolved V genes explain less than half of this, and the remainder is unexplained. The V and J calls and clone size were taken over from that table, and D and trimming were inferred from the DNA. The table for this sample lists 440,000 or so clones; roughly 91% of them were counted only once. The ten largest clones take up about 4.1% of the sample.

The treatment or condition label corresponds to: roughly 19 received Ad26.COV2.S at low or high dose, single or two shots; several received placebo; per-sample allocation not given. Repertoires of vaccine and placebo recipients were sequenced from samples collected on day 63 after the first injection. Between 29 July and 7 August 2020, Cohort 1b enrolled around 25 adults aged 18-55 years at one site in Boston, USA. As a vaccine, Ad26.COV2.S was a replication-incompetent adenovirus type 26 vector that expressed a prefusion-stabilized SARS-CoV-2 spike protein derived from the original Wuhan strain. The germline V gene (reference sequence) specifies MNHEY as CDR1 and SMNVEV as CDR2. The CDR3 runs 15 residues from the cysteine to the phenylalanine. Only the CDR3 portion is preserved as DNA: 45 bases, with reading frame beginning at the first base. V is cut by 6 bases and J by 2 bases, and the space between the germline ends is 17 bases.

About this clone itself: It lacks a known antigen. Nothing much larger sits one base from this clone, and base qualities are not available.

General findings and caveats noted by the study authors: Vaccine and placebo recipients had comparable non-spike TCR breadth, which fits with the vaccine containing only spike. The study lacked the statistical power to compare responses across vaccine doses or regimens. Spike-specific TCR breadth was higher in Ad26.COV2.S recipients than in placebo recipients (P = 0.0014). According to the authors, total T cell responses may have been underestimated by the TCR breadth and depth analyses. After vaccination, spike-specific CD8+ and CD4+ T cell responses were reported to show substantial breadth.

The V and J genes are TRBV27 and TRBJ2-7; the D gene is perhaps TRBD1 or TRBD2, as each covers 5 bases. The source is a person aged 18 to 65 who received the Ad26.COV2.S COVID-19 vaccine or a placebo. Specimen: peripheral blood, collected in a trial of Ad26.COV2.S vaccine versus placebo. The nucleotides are TGTGCCAGCAGGATGGGGGATCAAGTAGCCTACGAGCAGTACTTC. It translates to CASRMGDQVAYEQYF.